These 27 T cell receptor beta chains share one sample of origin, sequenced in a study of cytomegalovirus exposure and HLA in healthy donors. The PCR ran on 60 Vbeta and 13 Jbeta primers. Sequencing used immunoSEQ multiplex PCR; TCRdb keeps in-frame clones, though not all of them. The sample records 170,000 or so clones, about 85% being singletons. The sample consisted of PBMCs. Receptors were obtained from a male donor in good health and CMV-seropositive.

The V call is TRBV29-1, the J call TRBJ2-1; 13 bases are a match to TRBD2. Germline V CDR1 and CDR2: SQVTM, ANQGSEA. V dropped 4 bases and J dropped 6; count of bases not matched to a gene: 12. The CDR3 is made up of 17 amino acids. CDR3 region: CSVAGPWTSGRGNEQFF. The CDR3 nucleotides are TGCAGCGTTGCGGGGCCGTGGACTAGCGGGAGAGGCAATGAGCAGTTCTTC.

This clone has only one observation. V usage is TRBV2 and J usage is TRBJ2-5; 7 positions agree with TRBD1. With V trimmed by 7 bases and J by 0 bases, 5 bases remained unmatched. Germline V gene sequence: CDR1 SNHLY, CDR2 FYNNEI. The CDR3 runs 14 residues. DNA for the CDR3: TGTGCCAGCATGACAGGGCGATACCAAGAGACCCAGTACTTC. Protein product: CASMTGRYQETQYF.

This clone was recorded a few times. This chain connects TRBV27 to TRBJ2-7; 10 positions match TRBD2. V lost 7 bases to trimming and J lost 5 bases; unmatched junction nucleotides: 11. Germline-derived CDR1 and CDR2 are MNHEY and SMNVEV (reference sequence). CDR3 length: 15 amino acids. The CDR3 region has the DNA TGTGCCAGCACCCCTTGGAGGACTAGCGGAAACGAGCAGTACTTC. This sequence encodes CASTPWRTSGNEQYF.

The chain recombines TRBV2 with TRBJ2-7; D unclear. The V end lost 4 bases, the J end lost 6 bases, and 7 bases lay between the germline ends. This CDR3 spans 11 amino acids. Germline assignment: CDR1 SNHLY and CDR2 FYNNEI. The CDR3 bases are TGTGCCAGCAGTGGGTATAGCGAGCAGTACTTC. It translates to CASSGYSEQYF. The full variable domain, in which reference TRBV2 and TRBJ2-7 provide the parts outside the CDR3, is EPEVTQTPSHQVTQMGQEVILRCVPISNHLYFYWYRQILGQKVEFLVSFYNNEISEKSEIFDDQFSVERPDGSNFTLKIRSTKLEDSAMYFCASSGYSEQYFGPGTRLTVT.

CDR3 sequence reads: CSVEVVTEQYF. As DNA, the CDR3 is TGCAGCGTTGAAGTCGTCACCGAGCAGTACTTC. This chain connects TRBV29-1 to TRBJ2-5; D unclear. The end of the DNA aligns better with TRBJ2-7, so the J call may be wrong. The CDR3 contains 11 residues. Germline loops: CDR1 SQVTM, CDR2 ANQGSEA.

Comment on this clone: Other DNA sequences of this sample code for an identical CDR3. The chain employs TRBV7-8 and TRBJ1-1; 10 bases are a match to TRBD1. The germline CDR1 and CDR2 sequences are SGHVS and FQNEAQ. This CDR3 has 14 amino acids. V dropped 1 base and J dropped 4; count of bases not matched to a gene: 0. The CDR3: CASSLGQGATEAFF. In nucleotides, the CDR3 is TGTGCCAGCAGCTTAGGACAGGGGGCCACTGAAGCTTTCTTT.

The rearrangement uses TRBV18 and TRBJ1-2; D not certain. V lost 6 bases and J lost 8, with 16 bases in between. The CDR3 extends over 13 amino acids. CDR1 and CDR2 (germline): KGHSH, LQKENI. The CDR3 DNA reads TGTGCCAGCTCCCCGACTATCGAGGACGGCTACACCTTC. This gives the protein CASSPTIEDGYTF.

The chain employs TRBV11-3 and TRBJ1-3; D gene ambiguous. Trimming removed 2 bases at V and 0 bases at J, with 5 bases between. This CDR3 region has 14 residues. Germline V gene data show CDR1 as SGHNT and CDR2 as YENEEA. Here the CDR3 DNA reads TGTGCCAGCAGCTTATCCGTCTCTGGAAACACCATATATTTT. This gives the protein CASSLSVSGNTIYF.

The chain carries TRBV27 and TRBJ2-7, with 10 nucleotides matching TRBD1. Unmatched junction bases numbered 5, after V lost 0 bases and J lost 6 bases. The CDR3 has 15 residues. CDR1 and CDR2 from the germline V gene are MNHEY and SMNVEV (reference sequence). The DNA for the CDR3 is TGTGCCAGCAGTTTATCTTCGACAGGGGGCATCGAGCAGTACTTC. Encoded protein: CASSLSSTGGIEQYF.

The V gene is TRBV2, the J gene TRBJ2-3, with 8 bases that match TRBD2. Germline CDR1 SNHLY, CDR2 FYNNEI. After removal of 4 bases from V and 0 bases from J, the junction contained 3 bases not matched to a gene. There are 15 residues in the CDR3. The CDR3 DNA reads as TGTGCCAGCAGTGTGGCTAGCGGGAGCACAGATACGCAGTATTTT. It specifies CASSVASGSTDTQYF.

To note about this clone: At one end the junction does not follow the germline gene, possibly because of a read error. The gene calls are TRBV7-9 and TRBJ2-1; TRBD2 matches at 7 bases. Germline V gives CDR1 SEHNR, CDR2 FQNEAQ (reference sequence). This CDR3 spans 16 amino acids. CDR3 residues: CSSSLRKASGDNEQFF. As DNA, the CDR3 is TGTTCCAGCAGCTTAAGGAAAGCTAGCGGCGACAATGAGCAGTTCTTC. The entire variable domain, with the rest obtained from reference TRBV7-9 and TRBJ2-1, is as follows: DTGVSQNPRHKITKRGQNVTFRCDPISEHNRLYWYRQTLGQGPEFLTYFQNEAQLEKSRLLSDRFSAERPKGSFSTLEIQRTEQGDSAMYLCSSSLRKASGDNEQFFGPGTRLTVL.

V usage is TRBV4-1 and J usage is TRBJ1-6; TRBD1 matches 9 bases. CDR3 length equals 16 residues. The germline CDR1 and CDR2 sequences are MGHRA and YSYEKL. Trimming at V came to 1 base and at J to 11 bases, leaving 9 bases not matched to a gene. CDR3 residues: CASSQVRGQGLTPLHF. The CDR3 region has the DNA TGCGCCAGCAGCCAAGTCCGGGGACAGGGTTTAACACCCCTCCACTTT.

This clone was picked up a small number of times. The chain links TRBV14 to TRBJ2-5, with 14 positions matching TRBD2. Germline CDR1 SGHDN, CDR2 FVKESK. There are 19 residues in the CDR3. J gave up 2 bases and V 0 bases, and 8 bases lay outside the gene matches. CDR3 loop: CASSQDPRTSGRRQETQYF. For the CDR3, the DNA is TGTGCCAGCAGCCAAGATCCCAGGACTAGCGGGAGGAGACAAGAGACCCAGTACTTC.

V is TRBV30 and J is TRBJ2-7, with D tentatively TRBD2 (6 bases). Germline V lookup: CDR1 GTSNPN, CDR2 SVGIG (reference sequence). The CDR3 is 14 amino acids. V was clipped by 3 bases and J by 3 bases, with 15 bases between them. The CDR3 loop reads CAWRGPGLNYEQYF. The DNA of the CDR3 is TGTGCCTGGAGAGGACCGGGACTCAACTACGAGCAGTACTTC.

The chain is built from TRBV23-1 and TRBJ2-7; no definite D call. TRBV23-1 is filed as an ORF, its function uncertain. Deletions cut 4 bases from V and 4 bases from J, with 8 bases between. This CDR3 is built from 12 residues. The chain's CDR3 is CASSRFVYEQYF. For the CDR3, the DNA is TGCGCCAGCAGTCGTTTCGTGTACGAGCAGTACTTC.

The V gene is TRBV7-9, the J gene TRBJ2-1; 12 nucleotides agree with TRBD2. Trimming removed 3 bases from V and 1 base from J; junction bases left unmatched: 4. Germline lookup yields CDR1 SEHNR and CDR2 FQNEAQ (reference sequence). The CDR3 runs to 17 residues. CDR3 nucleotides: TGTGCCAGCAGCTTCCGGACTAGCGGGACTTCCTACAATGAGCAGTTCTTC. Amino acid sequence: CASSFRTSGTSYNEQFF.

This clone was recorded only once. CDR3 sequence reads: CASSSGAETQYF. The CDR3 DNA reads TGCGCCAGCAGCTCAGGGGCGGAGACCCAGTACTTC. This chain uses TRBV5-1 with TRBJ2-5; D is perhaps TRBD1 (6 bases). The germline V gene encodes CDR1 SGHRS and CDR2 YFSETQ. Trimming stripped 3 bases from V and 5 bases from J, with 8 bases between. This CDR3 spans 12 amino acids.

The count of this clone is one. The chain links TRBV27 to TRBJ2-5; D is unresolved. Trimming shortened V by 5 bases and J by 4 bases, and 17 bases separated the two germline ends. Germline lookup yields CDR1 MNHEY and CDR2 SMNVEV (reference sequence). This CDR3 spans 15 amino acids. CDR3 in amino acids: CASSPGSLVGETQYF. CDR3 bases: TGTGCCAGCAGTCCAGGATCCCTCGTGGGAGAGACCCAGTACTTC.

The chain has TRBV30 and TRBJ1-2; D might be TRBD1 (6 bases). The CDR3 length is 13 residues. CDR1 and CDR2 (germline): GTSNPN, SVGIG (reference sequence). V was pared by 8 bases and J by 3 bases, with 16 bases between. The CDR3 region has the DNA TGTGCCGGAATGTCAGGGGAACACTATGGCTACACCTTC. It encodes CAGMSGEHYGYTF.

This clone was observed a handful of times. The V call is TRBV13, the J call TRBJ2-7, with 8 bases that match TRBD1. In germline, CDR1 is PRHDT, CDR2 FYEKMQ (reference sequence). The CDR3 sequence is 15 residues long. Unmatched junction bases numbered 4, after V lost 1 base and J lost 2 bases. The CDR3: CASSLAPDRAYEQYF. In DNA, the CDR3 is TGTGCCAGCAGCTTAGCCCCGGACAGGGCCTACGAGCAGTACTTC. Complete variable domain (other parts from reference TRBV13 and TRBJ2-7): AAGVIQSPRHLIKEKRETATLKCYPIPRHDTVYWYQQGPGQDPQFLISFYEKMQSDKGSIPDRFSAQQFSDYHSELNMSSLELGDSALYFCASSLAPDRAYEQYFGPGTRLTVT.

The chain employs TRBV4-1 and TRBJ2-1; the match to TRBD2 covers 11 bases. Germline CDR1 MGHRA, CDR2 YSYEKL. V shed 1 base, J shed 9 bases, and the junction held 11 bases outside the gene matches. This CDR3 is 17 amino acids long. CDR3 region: CASSQAAIAGGPGEQFF. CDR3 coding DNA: TGCGCCAGCAGCCAAGCGGCGATAGCGGGAGGGCCGGGTGAGCAGTTCTTC.

CDR3 DNA: TGTGCCAGTAGTGTGTTCGGGAGGGGTACCAGCTCCTACAATGAGCAGTTCTTC. Residues: CASSVFGRGTSSYNEQFF. The genes are TRBV19 and TRBJ2-1; TRBD2 matches 8 bases. With V trimmed by 5 bases and J by 0 bases, 12 bases remained unmatched. The CDR3 is 18 residues long. Germline lookup yields CDR1 LNHDA and CDR2 SQIVND (reference sequence). The full variable domain, its missing parts supplied by reference TRBV19 and TRBJ2-1, is DGGITQSPKYLFRKEGQNVTLSCEQNLNHDAMYWYRQDPGQGLRLIYYSQIVNDFQKGDIAEGYSVSREKKESFPLTVTSAQKNPTAFYLCASSVFGRGTSSYNEQFFGPGTRLTVL.

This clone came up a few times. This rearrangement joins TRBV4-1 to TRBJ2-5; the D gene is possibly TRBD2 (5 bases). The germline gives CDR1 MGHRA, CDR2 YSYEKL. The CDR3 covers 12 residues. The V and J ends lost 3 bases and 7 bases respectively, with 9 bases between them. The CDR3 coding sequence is TGCGCCAGCAGCCAGGCGGGCGCGACCCAGTACTTC. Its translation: CASSQAGATQYF.

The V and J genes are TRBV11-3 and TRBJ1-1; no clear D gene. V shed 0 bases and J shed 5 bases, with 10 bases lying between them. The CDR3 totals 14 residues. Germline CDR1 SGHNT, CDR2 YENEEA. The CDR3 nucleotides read TGTGCCAGCAGCTTAGAGTCGGGTGGGACTGAAGCTTTCTTT. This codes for CASSLESGGTEAFF.

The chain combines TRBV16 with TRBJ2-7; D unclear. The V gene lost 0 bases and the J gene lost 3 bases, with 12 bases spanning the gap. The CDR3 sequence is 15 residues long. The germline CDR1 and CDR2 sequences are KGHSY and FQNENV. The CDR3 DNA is TGTGCCAGCAGCCAATCGAGGTCGGTTTTCTACGAGCAGTACTTC. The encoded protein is CASSQSRSVFYEQYF.

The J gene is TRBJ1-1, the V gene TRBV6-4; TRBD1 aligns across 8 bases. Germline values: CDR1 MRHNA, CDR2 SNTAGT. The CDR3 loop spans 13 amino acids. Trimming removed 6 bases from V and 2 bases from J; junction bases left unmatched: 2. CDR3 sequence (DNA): TGTGCCAGCAGCGGACAGGGAAACACTGAAGCTTTCTTT. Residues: CASSGQGNTEAFF.

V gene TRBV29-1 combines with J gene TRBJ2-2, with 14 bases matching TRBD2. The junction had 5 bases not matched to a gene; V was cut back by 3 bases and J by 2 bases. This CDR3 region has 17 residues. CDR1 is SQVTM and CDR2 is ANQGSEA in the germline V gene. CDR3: CSVEGLAGAYNTGELFF. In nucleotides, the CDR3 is TGCAGCGTTGAGGGACTAGCGGGAGCTTACAACACCGGGGAGCTGTTTTTT.